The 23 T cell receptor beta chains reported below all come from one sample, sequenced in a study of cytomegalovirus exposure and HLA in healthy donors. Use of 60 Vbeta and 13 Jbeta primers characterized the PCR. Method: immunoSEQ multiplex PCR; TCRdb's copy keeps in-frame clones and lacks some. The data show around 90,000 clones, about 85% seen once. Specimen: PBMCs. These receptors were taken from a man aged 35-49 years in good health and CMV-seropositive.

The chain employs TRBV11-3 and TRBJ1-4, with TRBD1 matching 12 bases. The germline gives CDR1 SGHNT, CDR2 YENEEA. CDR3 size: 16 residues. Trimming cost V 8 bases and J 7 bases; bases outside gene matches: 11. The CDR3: CASGIGTGGSGEKLFF. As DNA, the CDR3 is TGTGCCAGCGGAATAGGGACAGGGGGCTCCGGTGAAAAACTGTTTTTT.

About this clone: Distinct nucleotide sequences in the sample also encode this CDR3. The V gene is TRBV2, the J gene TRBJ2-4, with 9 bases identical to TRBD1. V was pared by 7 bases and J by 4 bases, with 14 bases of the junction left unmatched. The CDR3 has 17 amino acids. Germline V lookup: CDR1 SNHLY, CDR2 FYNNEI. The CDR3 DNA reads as TGTGCCAGCACCCCTCCGGGGACAGGGCTGGGAAAAAACATTCAGTACTTC. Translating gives CASTPPGTGLGKNIQYF.

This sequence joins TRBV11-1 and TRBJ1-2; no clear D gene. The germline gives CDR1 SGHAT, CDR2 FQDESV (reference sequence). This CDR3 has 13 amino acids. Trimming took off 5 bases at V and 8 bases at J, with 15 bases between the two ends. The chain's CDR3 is CASSPRHRSGYTF. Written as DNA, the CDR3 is TGTGCCAGCAGCCCTCGCCACCGGTCAGGCTACACCTTC.

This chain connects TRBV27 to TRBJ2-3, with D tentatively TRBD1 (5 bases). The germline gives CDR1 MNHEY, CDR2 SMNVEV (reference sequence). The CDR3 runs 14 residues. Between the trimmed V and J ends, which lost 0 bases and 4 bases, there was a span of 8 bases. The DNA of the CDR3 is TGTGCCAGCAGTTTATCGACAGCCCCAGATACGCAGTATTTT. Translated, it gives CASSLSTAPDTQYF.

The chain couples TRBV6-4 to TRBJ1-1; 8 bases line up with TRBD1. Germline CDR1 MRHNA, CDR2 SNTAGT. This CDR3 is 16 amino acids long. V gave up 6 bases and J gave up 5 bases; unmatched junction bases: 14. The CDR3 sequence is CASSPTGVDVGTEAFF. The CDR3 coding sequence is TGTGCCAGCAGCCCGACAGGGGTGGACGTAGGGACTGAAGCTTTCTTT.

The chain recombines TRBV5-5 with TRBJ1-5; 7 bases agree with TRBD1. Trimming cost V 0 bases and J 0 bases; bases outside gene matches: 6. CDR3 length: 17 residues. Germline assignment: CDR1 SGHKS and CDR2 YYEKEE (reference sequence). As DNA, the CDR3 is TGTGCCAGCAGCTTGGCCGGTGGGACAGCTAGCAATCAGCCCCAGCATTTT. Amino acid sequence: CASSLAGGTASNQPQHF.

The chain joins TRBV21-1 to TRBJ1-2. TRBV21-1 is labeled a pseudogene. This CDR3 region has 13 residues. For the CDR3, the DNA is TGTGCCAGCATCAAAGAAGAGCTCTATGGCTACACCTTC. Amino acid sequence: CASIKEELYGYTF.

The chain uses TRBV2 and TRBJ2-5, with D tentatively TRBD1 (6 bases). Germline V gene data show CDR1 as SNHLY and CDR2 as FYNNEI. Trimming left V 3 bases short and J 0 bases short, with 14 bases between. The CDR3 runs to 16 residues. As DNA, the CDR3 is TGTGCCAGCAGTGAGGCCCGGGACACCGACCAAGAGACCCAGTACTTC. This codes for CASSEARDTDQETQYF.

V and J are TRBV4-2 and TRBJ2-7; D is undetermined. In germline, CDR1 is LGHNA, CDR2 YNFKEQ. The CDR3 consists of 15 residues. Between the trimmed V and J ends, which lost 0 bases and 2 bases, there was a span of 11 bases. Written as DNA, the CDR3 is TGTGCCAGCAGCCAAGATTTGGTGGCAGCCTACGAGCAGTACTTC. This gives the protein CASSQDLVAAYEQYF.

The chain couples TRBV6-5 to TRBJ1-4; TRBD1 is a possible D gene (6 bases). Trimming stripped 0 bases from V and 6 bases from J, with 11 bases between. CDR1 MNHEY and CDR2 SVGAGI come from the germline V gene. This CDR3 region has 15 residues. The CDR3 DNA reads TGTGCCAGCAGTTACTCGGGGGCGCATCATGAAAAACTGTTTTTT. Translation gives CASSYSGAHHEKLFF.

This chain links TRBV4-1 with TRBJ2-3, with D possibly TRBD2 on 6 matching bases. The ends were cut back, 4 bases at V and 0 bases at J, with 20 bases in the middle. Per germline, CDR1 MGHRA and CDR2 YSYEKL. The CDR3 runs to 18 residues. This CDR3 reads CASSRLTSGSLSTDTQYF. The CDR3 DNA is TGCGCCAGCAGCCGGCTGACTAGTGGTAGCCTTAGCACAGATACGCAGTATTTT.

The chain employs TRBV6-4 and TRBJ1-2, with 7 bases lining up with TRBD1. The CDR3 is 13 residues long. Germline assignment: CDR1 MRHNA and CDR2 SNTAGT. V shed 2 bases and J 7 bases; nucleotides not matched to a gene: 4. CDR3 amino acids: CASSDGPGGGYTF. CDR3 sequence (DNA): TGTGCCAGCAGTGACGGTCCAGGGGGTGGCTACACCTTC.

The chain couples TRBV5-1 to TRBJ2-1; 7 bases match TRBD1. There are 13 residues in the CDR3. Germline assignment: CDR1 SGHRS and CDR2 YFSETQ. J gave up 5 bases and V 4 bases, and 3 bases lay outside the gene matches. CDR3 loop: CASSPTGDNEQFF. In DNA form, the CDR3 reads TGCGCCAGCAGCCCAACAGGGGACAATGAGCAGTTCTTC.

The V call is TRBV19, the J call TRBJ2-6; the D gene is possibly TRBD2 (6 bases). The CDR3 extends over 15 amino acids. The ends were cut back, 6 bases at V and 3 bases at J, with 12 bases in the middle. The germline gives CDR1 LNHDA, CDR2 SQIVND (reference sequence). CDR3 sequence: CASRGGLGGANVLTF. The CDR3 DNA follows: TGTGCCAGTAGAGGAGGGTTGGGTGGGGCCAACGTCCTGACTTTC.

The chain's CDR3 is CASSQSAGNTEAFF. DNA of the CDR3: TGTGCCAGCAGTCAAAGTGCGGGGAACACTGAAGCTTTCTTT. The genes are TRBV6-1 and TRBJ1-1; D gene ambiguous. The CDR3 spans 14 residues. The V end lost 5 bases, the J end lost 1 base, and 11 bases lay between the germline ends. CDR1 and CDR2 from the germline V gene are MNHNS and SASEGT.

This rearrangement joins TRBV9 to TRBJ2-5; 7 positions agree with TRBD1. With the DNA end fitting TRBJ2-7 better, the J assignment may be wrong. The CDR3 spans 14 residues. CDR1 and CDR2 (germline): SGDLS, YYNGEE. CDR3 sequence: CASSVAGQAYEQYF. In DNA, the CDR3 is TGTGCCAGCAGCGTAGCCGGACAGGCCTACGAGCAGTACTTC.

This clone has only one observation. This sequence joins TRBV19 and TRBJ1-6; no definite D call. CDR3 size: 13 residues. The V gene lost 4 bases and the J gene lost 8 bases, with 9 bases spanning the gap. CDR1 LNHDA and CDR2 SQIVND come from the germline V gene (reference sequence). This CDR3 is CASSTRPYSPLHF. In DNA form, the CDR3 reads TGTGCCAGTAGTACGCGCCCCTATTCACCCCTCCACTTT.

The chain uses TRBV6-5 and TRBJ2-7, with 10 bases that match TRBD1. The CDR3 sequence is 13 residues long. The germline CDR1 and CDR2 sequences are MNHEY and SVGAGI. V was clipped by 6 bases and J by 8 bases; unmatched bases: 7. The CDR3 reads CASSTGTGVQQYF. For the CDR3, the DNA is TGTGCCAGCAGCACCGGGACAGGGGTCCAGCAGTACTTC.

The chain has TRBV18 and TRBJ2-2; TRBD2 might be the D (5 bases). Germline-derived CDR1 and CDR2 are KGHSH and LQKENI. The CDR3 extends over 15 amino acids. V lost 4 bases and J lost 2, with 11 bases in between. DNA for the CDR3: TGTGCCAGCTCACAGGACTGGGGAAACACCGGGGAGCTGTTTTTT. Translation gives CASSQDWGNTGELFF.

Written as DNA, the CDR3 is TGTGCCAGTAGTTCAGGGACAGGGCGCTACGAGCAGTACTTC. This sequence encodes CASSSGTGRYEQYF. The V gene is TRBV19, the J gene TRBJ2-7; TRBD1 aligns across 9 bases. The V segment lost 5 bases and the J segment 3 bases; nucleotides outside the gene matches: 5. Germline values: CDR1 LNHDA, CDR2 SQIVND (reference sequence). This CDR3 has 14 residues.

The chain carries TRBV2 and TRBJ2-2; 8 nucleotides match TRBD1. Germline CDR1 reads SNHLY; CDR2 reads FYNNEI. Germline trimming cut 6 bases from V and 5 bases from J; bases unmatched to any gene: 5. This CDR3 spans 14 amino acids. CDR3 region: CASSDRGLTGELFF. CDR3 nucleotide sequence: TGTGCCAGCAGCGACAGGGGATTGACCGGGGAGCTGTTTTTT.

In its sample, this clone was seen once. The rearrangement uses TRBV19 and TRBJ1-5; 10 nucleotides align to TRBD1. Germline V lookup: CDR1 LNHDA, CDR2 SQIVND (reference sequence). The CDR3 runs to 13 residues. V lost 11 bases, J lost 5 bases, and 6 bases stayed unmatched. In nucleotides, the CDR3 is TGTGCCGGCGGGACAGGGGACCATCAGCCCCAGCATTTT. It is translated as CAGGTGDHQPQHF.

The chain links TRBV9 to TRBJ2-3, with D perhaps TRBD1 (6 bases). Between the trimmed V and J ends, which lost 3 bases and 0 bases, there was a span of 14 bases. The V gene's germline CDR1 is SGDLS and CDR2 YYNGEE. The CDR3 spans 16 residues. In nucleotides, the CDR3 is TGTGCCAGCAGCGCTACCCACAGGGCTAGCACAGATACGCAGTATTTT. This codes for CASSATHRASTDTQYF.